Presented here are 12 T cell receptor beta chains from one specimen sequenced in a study of shared clonotypes between healthy human individuals (dated by TCRdb to the early 2020s). The protocol used for the library was the immunoSEQ multiplex PCR assay. This is the immuneACCESS table as TCRdb keeps it, with only in-frame sequences that have V and J called. A part of the clones is gone; compared with another copy, unresolved V genes explain less than half, and the rest is unexplained. This sample gives over 800,000 clones in total; around 92% of them show up just once. The ten largest make up around 24% of the sample. CD8 naive samples consisted of CD45RO-negative cells that were positively selected for CCR7, yielding a CD45RA+CCR7+ population without TemRA cells. Sequencing input: naive CD8+ T cells sorted from blood. Taken with the paper, the label for cell subset or site translates to: CD45RA+CCR7+. The receptor set was obtained from a man aged 25 to 40 in good health.

The V and J genes are TRBV14 and TRBJ1-2, with TRBD1 matching 8 bases. The CDR3 sequence is 18 residues long. From germline, CDR1 is SGHDN and CDR2 FVKESK. Trimming removed 0 bases from V and 3 bases from J; junction bases left unmatched: 12. CDR3 region: CASSQDHYETGDHYGYTF. CDR3 nucleotide sequence: TGTGCCAGCAGCCAAGATCATTACGAGACAGGGGACCACTATGGCTACACCTTC.

V usage is TRBV7-8 and J usage is TRBJ1-3, with D uncertain. The CDR3 loop spans 14 amino acids. Germline-derived CDR1 and CDR2 are SGHVS and FQNEAQ. V dropped 1 base and J dropped 3 bases, with 7 bases sitting between them. The CDR3 reads CASSLGLGGNTIYF. CDR3 sequence (DNA): TGTGCCAGCAGCTTAGGACTTGGTGGAAACACCATATATTTT.

V is TRBV9 and J is TRBJ2-1; 12 bases match TRBD2. The trim removed 3 bases at V and 4 bases at J, leaving 5 bases unmatched. CDR1 SGDLS and CDR2 YYNGEE come from the germline V gene. The CDR3 contains 16 residues. CDR3 nucleotides: TGTGCCAGCAGCGGGTCCGGGACTAGCGGGTACAATGAGCAGTTCTTC. The encoded protein is CASSGSGTSGYNEQFF.

This rearrangement joins TRBV13 to TRBJ2-7; possibly TRBD2 for D (6 bases). The CDR3 runs to 14 residues. Trimming took 4 bases from V and 1 from J, leaving 11 bases between them. CDR1 is PRHDT and CDR2 is FYEKMQ in the germline V gene (reference sequence). The DNA for the CDR3 is TGTGCCAGCAGCTCGGGGGAACAGTCCTACGAGCAGTACTTC. It encodes CASSSGEQSYEQYF.

This clone was detected only a few times. The rearrangement links TRBV2 to TRBJ2-7; possibly TRBD2 for D (7 bases). The V gene lost 6 bases and the J gene lost 13 bases, with 13 bases spanning the gap. This CDR3 contains 10 residues. The germline gives CDR1 SNHLY, CDR2 FYNNEI. DNA of the CDR3: TGTGCCAGCAGGGGAGGGACATGCTACTTC. Its protein is CASRGGTCYF.

This chain links TRBV27 with TRBJ2-2, with a tentative D call TRBD2 (5 bases). The germline V and J ends were trimmed by 6 bases and 2 bases, with 10 bases remaining between them. Germline CDR1 reads MNHEY; CDR2 reads SMNVEV (reference sequence). The CDR3 extends over 14 amino acids. The chain's CDR3 is CASRVASNTGELFF. The CDR3 nucleotides read TGTGCCAGCAGAGTTGCTAGCAACACCGGGGAGCTGTTTTTT.

The rearrangement joins TRBV7-9 to TRBJ2-1, with D possibly called TRBD1 or TRBD2 (5 bases each). The ends were cut back, 10 bases at V and 5 bases at J, with 21 bases in the middle. Germline CDR1 is SEHNR and CDR2 is FQNEAQ (reference sequence). The CDR3 consists of 15 residues. The CDR3 is CAILNRDATDNEQFF. The CDR3 region has the DNA TGTGCCATACTGAACCGGGACGCCACAGACAATGAGCAGTTCTTC. Full variable domain (missing parts from reference TRBV7-9 and TRBJ2-1): DTGVSQNPRHKITKRGQNVTFRCDPISEHNRLYWYRQTLGQGPEFLTYFQNEAQLEKSRLLSDRFSAERPKGSFSTLEIQRTEQGDSAMYLCAILNRDATDNEQFFGPGTRLTVL.

This clone was detected only once. The rearrangement links TRBV25-1 to TRBJ2-2; tentatively, D is TRBD1 or TRBD2 (6 bases each). Germline V gene sequence: CDR1 MGHDK, CDR2 SYGVNS. The V and J ends lost 5 bases and 8 bases respectively, with 15 bases between them. The CDR3 sequence is 14 residues long. The CDR3 bases are TGTGCCAGCAGTCCGGGGGCTAGCAGGGGGGAGCTGTTTTTT. It codes for CASSPGASRGELFF. The variable domain in full, with the rest retrieved from reference TRBV25-1 and TRBJ2-2, is EADIYQTPRYLVIGTGKKITLECSQTMGHDKMYWYQQDPGMELHLIHYSYGVNSTEKGDLSSESTVSRIRTEHFPLTLESARPSHTSQYLCASSPGASRGELFFGEGSRLTVL.

The chain recombines TRBV29-1 with TRBJ2-3; TRBD2 matches at 11 bases. The V gene end was trimmed by 1 base and the J gene end by 2 bases; junction bases not matched to a gene: 11. CDR1 is SQVTM, CDR2 ANQGSEA, per germline. The CDR3 length is 18 residues. CDR3 amino acids: CSVEGLAGGSFHTDTQYF. The CDR3 DNA sequence: TGCAGCGTTGAAGGGCTAGCGGGAGGCAGTTTCCACACAGATACGCAGTATTTT.

V gene TRBV11-2 combines with J gene TRBJ1-1; the match to TRBD1 covers 7 bases. V lost 5 bases to trimming and J lost 3 bases; unmatched junction nucleotides: 21. This CDR3 has 19 residues. Germline V CDR1 and CDR2: SGHAT, FQNNGV. The CDR3 region has the DNA TGTGCCAGCAGCCCAAGGGGAGACAGGGAATCCCTGTTGGACACTGAAGCTTTCTTT. Translating gives CASSPRGDRESLLDTEAFF.

The chain employs TRBV2 and TRBJ2-7; D unresolved. CDR1 and CDR2 (germline): SNHLY, FYNNEI. The CDR3 is 14 amino acids. Trimming pared 1 base from V and 3 bases from J, leaving 10 bases between. CDR3 in amino acids: CASSEGREYYEQYF. The CDR3, as DNA: TGTGCCAGCAGTGAAGGTAGGGAATACTACGAGCAGTACTTC.

In regard to this clone: This sample includes further DNA sequences coding for the same CDR3. The J gene is TRBJ2-5, the V gene TRBV7-9; D is perhaps TRBD1 (6 bases). This CDR3 has 14 residues. Germline V lookup: CDR1 SEHNR, CDR2 FQNEAQ (reference sequence). The V end lost 3 bases, the J end lost 1 base, and 9 bases lay between the germline ends. CDR3 region: CASSFPRGQETQYF. The CDR3 DNA follows: TGTGCCAGCAGCTTTCCCAGGGGCCAAGAGACCCAGTACTTC.